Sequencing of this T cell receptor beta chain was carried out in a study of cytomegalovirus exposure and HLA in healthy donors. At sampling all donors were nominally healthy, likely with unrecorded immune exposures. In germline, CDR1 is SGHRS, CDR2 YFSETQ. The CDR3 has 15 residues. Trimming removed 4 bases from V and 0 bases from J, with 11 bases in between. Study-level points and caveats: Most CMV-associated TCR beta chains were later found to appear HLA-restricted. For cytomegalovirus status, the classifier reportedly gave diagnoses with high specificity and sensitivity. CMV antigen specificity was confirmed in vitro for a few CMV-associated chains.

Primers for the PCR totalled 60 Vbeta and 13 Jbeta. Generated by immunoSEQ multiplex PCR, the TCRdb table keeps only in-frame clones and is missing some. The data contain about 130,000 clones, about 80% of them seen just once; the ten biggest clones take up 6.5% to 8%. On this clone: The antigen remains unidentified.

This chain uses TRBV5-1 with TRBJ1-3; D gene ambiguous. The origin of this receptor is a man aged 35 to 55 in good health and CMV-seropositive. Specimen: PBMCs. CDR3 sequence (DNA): TGCGCCAGCAGCACCGGAGGGCCCTCTGGAAACACCATATATTTT. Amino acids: CASSTGGPSGNTIYF.